A selection of T cell receptor beta chains follows, all from one sample in a study of long-term antiretroviral therapy in people with HIV. Only in-frame clones appear in the TCRdb table, and some are missing; sequencing was by immunoSEQ multiplex PCR. The sample shows some 22,000 clones, 86% of them seen only once. The source was unsorted PBMCs, collected 1.3 years after starting antiretroviral therapy. Receptor source: a man between 60 and 75 years old with HIV. Both conserved end residues are part of each CDR3. D genes are given only for firm matches. Expanded clones are given a class, and other clones once, few, many or no size at all.

length	size	V	D	J	CDR3	DNA
14	-	TRBV11-2	-	TRBJ2-5	CASSLAPMVETQYF	TGTGCCAGCAGCTTAGCCCCTATGGTTGAGACCCAGTACTTC
14	-	TRBV18	-	TRBJ2-7	CASSPPGLNYEQYF	TGTGCCAGCTCACCACCAGGGCTCAACTACGAGCAGTACTTC
16	-	TRBV5-1	TRBD1	TRBJ1-3	CASSLEPGGSGNTIYF	TGCGCCAGCAGCTTGGAACCAGGGGGATCTGGAAACACCATATATTTT
12	-	TRBV13	-	TRBJ1-1	CASSLGVAEAFF	TGTGCCAGCAGCTTAGGAGTGGCAGAAGCTTTCTTT
13	-	TRBV5-4	-	TRBJ1-1	CASSLDSGTEAFF	TGTGCCAGCAGCTTGGACAGCGGTACTGAAGCTTTCTTT
14	-	TRBV5-5	-	TRBJ2-7	CASSLDPVSYEQYF	TGTGCCAGCAGCTTGGATCCCGTCTCCTACGAGCAGTACTTC
15	-	TRBV7-9	-	TRBJ1-2	CASSSPRQAGYGYTF	TGTGCCAGCAGCTCACCGAGACAGGCAGGATATGGCTACACCTTC
12	-	TRBV2	-	TRBJ1-3	CASRDTGNTIYF	TGTGCCAGCAGGGACACGGGAAACACCATATATTTT
10	-	TRBV20-1	-	TRBJ2-5	CSARRETQYF	TGCAGTGCTAGGAGAGAGACCCAGTACTTC
15	-	TRBV9	TRBD2	TRBJ2-2	CASPGLAGDTGELFF	TGTGCCAGCCCCGGACTAGCGGGAGACACCGGGGAGCTGTTTTTT
13	once	TRBV9	TRBD1	TRBJ2-7	CASRDREAYEQYF	TGTGCCAGCAGGGACAGGGAGGCCTACGAGCAGTACTTC
14	few	TRBV28	-	TRBJ1-2	CASSLPGETYGYTF	TGTGCCAGCAGTTTACCAGGGGAGACCTATGGCTACACCTTC
13	-	TRBV30	-	TRBJ2-7	CAWSVGQSYEQYF	TGTGCCTGGAGTGTCGGACAGAGCTACGAGCAGTACTTC
17	-	TRBV5-1	-	TRBJ2-2	CASSRTPELANTGELFF	TGCGCCAGCAGCCGTACTCCCGAACTAGCGAACACCGGGGAGCTGTTTTTT
14	-	TRBV2	TRBD1	TRBJ1-6	CASRGDRGNSPLHF	TGTGCCAGCAGAGGGGACAGGGGTAATTCACCCCTCCACTTT
13	-	TRBV7-9	TRBD2	TRBJ2-7	CASSWTSSYEQYF	TGTGCCAGCAGCTGGACTAGCTCCTACGAGCAGTACTTC
16	-	TRBV5-4	-	TRBJ1-1	CASSRPINYRDTEAFF	TGTGCCAGCAGCCGCCCTATCAATTATAGGGACACTGAAGCTTTCTTT
15	-	TRBV6-6	-	TRBJ2-1	CASSYARLVGNEQFF	TGTGCCAGCAGTTACGCGAGGCTAGTAGGCAATGAGCAGTTCTTC
13	-	TRBV7-2	-	TRBJ2-6	CASSLAGANVLTF	TGTGCCAGCAGCCTGGCTGGGGCCAACGTCCTGACTTTC
14	-	TRBV9	TRBD2	TRBJ2-7	CASSESGTTYEQYF	TGTGCCAGCAGCGAATCCGGGACTACCTACGAGCAGTACTTC
15	-	TRBV4-3	-	TRBJ2-3	CASSSRQFLTDTQYF	TGCGCCAGCAGCTCGCGACAATTCCTCACAGATACGCAGTATTTT
14	-	TRBV5-1	-	TRBJ2-7	CASGRDAGSYEQYF	TGCGCCAGCGGACGGGACGCCGGCTCCTACGAGCAGTACTTC
13	-	TRBV19	-	TRBJ2-7	CASSFGGTYEQYF	TGTGCCAGTAGTTTTGGGGGTACCTACGAGCAGTACTTC
15	-	TRBV30	-	TRBJ1-5	CAWSVRSGLNQPQHF	TGTGCCTGGAGTGTGAGATCGGGGTTAAATCAGCCCCAGCATTTT
16	-	TRBV25-1	-	TRBJ1-2	CASSVPRGRGVGGYTF	TGTGCCAGCAGTGTGCCCAGAGGACGCGGGGTCGGTGGCTACACCTTC
15	-	TRBV29-1	-	TRBJ2-1	CSVESGKRGWDEQFF	TGCAGCGTTGAATCGGGGAAAAGGGGGTGGGATGAGCAGTTCTTC
14	-	TRBV10-3	TRBD1	TRBJ2-7	CASRRTGENYEQYF	TGTGCCTCGAGGAGGACAGGGGAGAACTACGAGCAGTACTTC
15	-	TRBV29-1	-	TRBJ2-1	CSVLDRWPSYNEQFF	TGCAGCGTACTCGACAGGTGGCCGTCCTACAATGAGCAGTTCTTC
13	-	TRBV5-4	-	TRBJ1-5	CASSAGGDQPQHF	TGTGCCAGCAGCGCCGGGGGAGATCAGCCCCAGCATTTT
15	-	TRBV11-2	TRBD1	TRBJ1-2	CASSLGTGGGYGYTF	TGTGCCAGCAGCTTAGGGACAGGAGGGGGCTATGGCTACACCTTC
15	-	TRBV5-1	-	TRBJ2-2	CASSSGGIGAGELFF	TGCGCCAGCAGCTCCGGGGGTATTGGGGCCGGGGAGCTGTTTTTT
15	-	TRBV21-1	-	TRBJ2-1	CASESRGGTYNEQFF	TGTGCCAGCGAAAGCAGGGGTGGTACGTACAATGAGCAGTTCTTC
14	few	TRBV5-1	-	TRBJ1-2	CASSLGTVLYGYTF	TGCGCCAGCAGCTTGGGGACAGTGCTCTATGGCTACACCTTC
15	-	TRBV7-2	TRBD1	TRBJ2-7	CASSSRTGEGYEQYF	TGTGCCAGCAGCTCAAGGACAGGGGAAGGCTACGAGCAGTACTTC
15	-	TRBV7-9	-	TRBJ1-1	CASSLGGPMNTEAFF	TGTGCCAGCAGCTTAGGGGGACCTATGAACACTGAAGCTTTCTTT
15	-	TRBV18	TRBD1	TRBJ2-3	CASSPGTGRTDTQYF	TGTGCCAGCTCACCAGGGACAGGGAGGACAGATACGCAGTATTTT
13	-	TRBV6-6	-	TRBJ2-1	CASSYRSYNEQFF	TGTGCCAGCAGTTATAGGAGTTACAATGAGCAGTTCTTC
15	-	TRBV5-5	-	TRBJ1-1	CASSSPITMNTEAFF	TGTGCCAGCAGCTCTCCGATAACCATGAACACTGAAGCTTTCTTT
14	-	TRBV29-1	-	TRBJ1-4	CSVGAATADEKLFF	TGCAGCGTGGGGGCAGCGACAGCCGATGAAAAACTGTTTTTT
14	-	TRBV29-1	TRBD2	TRBJ2-1	CSVGQPAGVSEQFF	TGCAGCGTTGGACAACCAGCGGGAGTTAGTGAGCAGTTCTTC
14	few	TRBV5-1	-	TRBJ2-2	CASSWQTDTGELFF	TGCGCCAGCAGCTGGCAGACAGACACCGGGGAGCTGTTTTTT